The 15 T cell receptor beta chains given below trace back to one sample, sequenced in a study of shared clonotypes between healthy human individuals (dated by TCRdb to 2020 to 2022). The library was built by means of the immunoSEQ multiplex PCR assay. TCRdb provides this immuneACCESS table in a form limited to in-frame rearrangements. Some clones are lacking; in checked studies, under half of them reflect an unresolved V gene, and why the rest are absent is not known. The sample records 2 million to 2.5 million clones, approximately 93% of which are singletons. About 0.34% of the sample is in the top ten clones. Sequencing was done on a sample of naive CD4+ T cells from PBMCs. The cell subset or site label for this specimen denotes: CD45RA+ positively selected. These receptors were taken from a man between 18 and 35 years old in good health. Some clones in this sample may be carry-over from other donors' samples.

As DNA, the CDR3 is TGTGCCAGCTCACCACAATCGGGCCTCAATCAGCCCCAGCATTTT. This sequence encodes CASSPQSGLNQPQHF. This sequence joins TRBV18 and TRBJ1-5; D gene ambiguous. CDR1 is KGHSH, CDR2 LQKENI, per germline. With 1 base removed from V and 3 bases from J, the gap between germline ends came to 10 bases. CDR3 length equals 15 residues.

The chain combines TRBV19 with TRBJ2-2; 7 nucleotides match TRBD2. Germline CDR1 LNHDA, CDR2 SQIVND (reference sequence). The CDR3 is made up of 14 amino acids. Trimming removed 7 bases from V and 5 bases from J; junction bases left unmatched: 7. CDR3 coding DNA: TGTGCCAGTAACCGGGACTACCCTACCGGGGAGCTGTTTTTT. This codes for CASNRDYPTGELFF.

This clone appeared a single time. This chain connects TRBV7-9 to TRBJ2-3; 7 bases are a match to TRBD2. The CDR3 is 18 amino acids. Trimming cost V 4 bases and J 2 bases; bases outside gene matches: 15. Germline CDR1 reads SEHNR; CDR2 reads FQNEAQ (reference sequence). The CDR3 loop is CASSSAGGRLFITDTQYF. In DNA, the CDR3 is TGTGCCAGCAGCTCAGCAGGCGGGAGACTCTTTATCACAGATACGCAGTATTTT. The full variable domain, its missing parts supplied by reference TRBV7-9 and TRBJ2-3, is DTGVSQNPRHKITKRGQNVTFRCDPISEHNRLYWYRQTLGQGPEFLTYFQNEAQLEKSRLLSDRFSAERPKGSFSTLEIQRTEQGDSAMYLCASSSAGGRLFITDTQYFGPGTRLTVL.

J is TRBJ2-7 and V is TRBV27, with D perhaps matching TRBD1 (5 bases). Germline assignment: CDR1 MNHEY and CDR2 SMNVEV (reference sequence). V lost 6 bases, J lost 2 bases, and 8 bases lay in between. There are 12 residues in the CDR3. The CDR3 here is CASRKGTYEQYF. The CDR3 DNA follows: TGTGCCAGCAGGAAGGGGACCTACGAGCAGTACTTC.

The chain recombines TRBV7-8 with TRBJ2-3; 10 bases agree with TRBD1. The CDR3 sequence is 14 residues long. Per germline, CDR1 SGHVS and CDR2 FQNEAQ. V lost 5 bases to trimming and J lost 6 bases; unmatched junction nucleotides: 5. The CDR3 nucleotides are TGTGCCAGCAGCCGGACAGGGGGGCTTGATACGCAGTATTTT. This translates into CASSRTGGLDTQYF.

The rearrangement uses TRBV6-5 and TRBJ1-5; possible D gene TRBD1, 5 bases. CDR3 length equals 13 residues. The ends were cut back, 6 bases at V and 7 bases at J, with 13 bases in the middle. CDR1 and CDR2 from the germline V gene are MNHEY and SVGAGI. CDR3 bases: TGTGCCAGCAGACCTGGGGCGGACCAGCCCCAGCATTTT. Translating it yields CASRPGADQPQHF.

The chain carries TRBV15 and TRBJ2-5; TRBD2 aligns across 8 bases. Germline-derived CDR1 and CDR2 are LNHNV and YYDKDF (reference sequence). The CDR3 sequence is 16 residues long. The V and J ends lost 8 bases and 7 bases, in that order; junction bases with no gene match: 18. In DNA, the CDR3 is TGTGCCACCTGGTCCAGCTTCGGGAGGGTATCTGGGACCCAGTACTTC. Its protein product is CATWSSFGRVSGTQYF.

To note about this clone: In the same sample, other DNA sequences code for this CDR3. This sequence joins TRBV7-3 and TRBJ2-5; D is uncertain. The germline V gene has CDR1 SGHTA and CDR2 FQGTGA. This CDR3 contains 14 residues. V was trimmed by 0 bases and J by 2 bases, leaving 7 bases between them. The CDR3 coding sequence is TGTGCCAGCAGCTTAACGGGATCTCAAGAGACCCAGTACTTC. Its protein product is CASSLTGSQETQYF. Filled out from reference TRBV7-3 and TRBJ2-5, the complete variable domain reads GAGVSQTPSNKVTEKGKYVELRCDPISGHTALYWYRQSLGQGPEFLIYFQGTGAADDSGLPNDRFFAVRPEGSVSTLKIQRTERGDSAVYLCASSLTGSQETQYFGPGTRLLVL.

There are a few counts of this clone. The J gene is TRBJ1-2, the V gene TRBV11-2, with D perhaps matching TRBD1 (5 bases). The germline V gene has CDR1 SGHAT and CDR2 FQNNGV. Deletions cut 5 bases from V and 2 bases from J, with 12 bases between. The CDR3 covers 14 residues. CDR3 protein: CASSEGAGNYGYTF. The CDR3 DNA is TGTGCCAGCAGCGAAGGGGCCGGGAACTATGGCTACACCTTC. The full variable domain, with the rest looked up from reference TRBV11-2 and TRBJ1-2, is EAGVAQSPRYKIIEKRQSVAFWCNPISGHATLYWYQQILGQGPKLLIQFQNNGVVDDSQLPKDRFSAERLKGVDSTLKIQPAKLEDSAVYLCASSEGAGNYGYTFGSGTRLTVV.

The V and J genes are TRBV5-6 and TRBJ2-1, with 9 bases identical to TRBD1. The CDR3 extends over 14 amino acids. The V gene end was trimmed by 3 bases and the J gene end by 6 bases; junction bases not matched to a gene: 4. The V gene's germline CDR1 is SGHDT and CDR2 YYEEEE. CDR3 in DNA: TGTGCCAGCAGCTGGGACAGGGTGGGCAATGAGCAGTTCTTC. Amino acid sequence: CASSWDRVGNEQFF.

The V call is TRBV10-3, the J call TRBJ2-1; TRBD2 matches at 9 bases. V was pared by 6 bases and J by 10 bases, with 13 bases of the junction left unmatched. The CDR3 runs 15 residues. Per the germline V gene, CDR1 is ENHRY and CDR2 is SYGVKD. The CDR3 region has the DNA TGTGCCATCAGCCCCTTATCTGCGGGGGGGCTGGAGCAGTTCTTC. Amino acid sequence: CAISPLSAGGLEQFF.

V is TRBV5-5 and J is TRBJ2-2; a possible D gene is TRBD2 (6 bases). The length of the CDR3 is 14 residues. The ends were cut back, 0 bases at V and 4 bases at J, with 7 bases in the middle. Germline-derived CDR1 and CDR2 are SGHKS and YYEKEE (reference sequence). The CDR3 is CASSLAGLTGELFF. The CDR3 DNA is TGTGCCAGCAGCTTGGCGGGACTCACCGGGGAGCTGTTTTTT.

The chain carries TRBV7-2 and TRBJ1-1; no clear D gene. The length of the CDR3 is 14 residues. Trimming cost V 3 bases and J 4 bases, with 12 bases left between them. CDR1 is SGHTA, CDR2 FQGNSA, per germline. The CDR3 DNA follows: TGTGCCAGCAGCTTCTCCGTTACGGGCACTGAAGCTTTCTTT. Residues: CASSFSVTGTEAFF.

As regards this clone: The same CDR3 can be traced to other DNA sequences in this sample. The chain joins TRBV6-5 to TRBJ2-5; perhaps TRBD2 as D (6 bases). Trimming took 0 bases from V and 4 from J, leaving 9 bases between them. This CDR3 is built from 14 residues. Germline lookup yields CDR1 MNHEY and CDR2 SVGAGI. The chain's CDR3 is CASSYSGGRETQYF. CDR3 coding DNA: TGTGCCAGCAGTTACTCTGGGGGGAGAGAGACCCAGTACTTC.

The chain employs TRBV5-1 and TRBJ1-1, with a weak D call TRBD1 (6 bases). Germline V gene data show CDR1 as SGHRS and CDR2 as YFSETQ. V lost 3 bases and J lost 1, with 16 bases in between. This CDR3 comprises 16 residues. CDR3 bases: TGCGCCAGCAGCTGGGGGGACACCCGGGGGAACACTGAAGCTTTCTTT. This encodes CASSWGDTRGNTEAFF.